This T cell receptor beta chain was recorded in a study of cytomegalovirus exposure and HLA in healthy donors. V gave up 6 bases and J gave up 2 bases, with 8 bases separating them. The CDR3 length is 12 residues. Germline CDR1 is MNHEY and CDR2 is SVGAGI. Use of 60 Vbeta and 13 Jbeta primers characterized the PCR. Profiled with immunoSEQ multiplex PCR; TCRdb holds only in-frame clones, not every one. The sample has roughly 130,000 clones, 84% seen once. Sequencing used PBMCs. The sequence derives from a woman under 30 in good health and CMV-seropositive. This chain joins TRBV6-5 and TRBJ2-7; no clear D gene. CDR3 sequence (DNA): TGTGCCAGCAGGAGGCCGGCCTACGAGCAGTACTTC. Residues: CASRRPAYEQYF.